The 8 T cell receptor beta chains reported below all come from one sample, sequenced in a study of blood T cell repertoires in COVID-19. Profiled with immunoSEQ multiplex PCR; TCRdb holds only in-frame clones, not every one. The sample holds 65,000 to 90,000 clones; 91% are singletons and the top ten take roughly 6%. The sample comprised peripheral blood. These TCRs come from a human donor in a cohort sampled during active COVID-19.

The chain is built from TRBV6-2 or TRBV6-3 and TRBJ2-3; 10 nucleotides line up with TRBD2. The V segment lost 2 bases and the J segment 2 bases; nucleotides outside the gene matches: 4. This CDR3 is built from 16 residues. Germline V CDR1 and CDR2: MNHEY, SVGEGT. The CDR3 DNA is TGTGCCAGCAGTTACGGGAGCGGGGGGGACACAGATACGCAGTATTTT. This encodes CASSYGSGGDTDTQYF.

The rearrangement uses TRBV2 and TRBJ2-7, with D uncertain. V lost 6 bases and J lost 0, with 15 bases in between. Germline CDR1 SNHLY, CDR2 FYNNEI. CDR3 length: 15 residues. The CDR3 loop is CASRLQLSSSYEQYF. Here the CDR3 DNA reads TGTGCCAGCAGATTACAGCTCTCGAGCTCCTACGAGCAGTACTTC.

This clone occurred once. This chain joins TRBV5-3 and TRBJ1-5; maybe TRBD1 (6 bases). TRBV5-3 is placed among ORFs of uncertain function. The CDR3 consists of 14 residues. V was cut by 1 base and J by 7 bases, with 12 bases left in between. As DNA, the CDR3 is TGTGCCAGAAGCTTGCGGGGGGCTAAACAGCCCCAGCATTTT. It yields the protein CARSLRGAKQPQHF.

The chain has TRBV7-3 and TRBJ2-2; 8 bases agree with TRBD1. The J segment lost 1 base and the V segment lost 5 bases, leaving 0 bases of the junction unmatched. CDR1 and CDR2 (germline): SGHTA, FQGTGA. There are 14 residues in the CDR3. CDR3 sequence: CASSGTGNTGELFF. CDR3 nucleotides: TGTGCCAGCAGCGGGACAGGGAACACCGGGGAGCTGTTTTTT.

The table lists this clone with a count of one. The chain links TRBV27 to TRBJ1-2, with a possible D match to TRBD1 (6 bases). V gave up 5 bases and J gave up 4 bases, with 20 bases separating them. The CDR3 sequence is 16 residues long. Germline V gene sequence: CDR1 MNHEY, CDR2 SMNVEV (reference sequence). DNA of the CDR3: TGTGCCAGCAGTCCCGGACAGCAGGCCGACTCCTATGGCTACACCTTC. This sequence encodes CASSPGQQADSYGYTF.

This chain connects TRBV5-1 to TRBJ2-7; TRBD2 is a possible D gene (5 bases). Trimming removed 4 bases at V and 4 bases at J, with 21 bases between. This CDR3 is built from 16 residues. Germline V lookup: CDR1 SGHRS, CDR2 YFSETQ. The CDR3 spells CASSTETPGSRYEQYF. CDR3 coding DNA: TGCGCCAGCAGCACGGAGACACCGGGATCACGTTACGAGCAGTACTTC.

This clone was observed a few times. For the CDR3, the DNA is TGTGCCAGCAGCCGAAGGTCTGGGGAGGATAACGAGCAGTACTTC. Residues: CASSRRSGEDNEQYF. The chain employs TRBV6-5 and TRBJ2-7; a possible D gene is TRBD2 (6 bases). Germline CDR1 is MNHEY and CDR2 is SVGAGI. The V end was cut by 6 bases, the J end by 5 bases, with 20 bases between. The CDR3 has 15 amino acids.

In nucleotides, the CDR3 is TGTGCCAGCAGCCAGGGACAGGGGCCCTCTGGAAACACCATATATTTT. Protein product: CASSQGQGPSGNTIYF. The chain joins TRBV7-6 to TRBJ1-3; 10 nucleotides line up with TRBD1. The CDR3 sequence is 16 residues long. The J segment lost 0 bases and the V segment lost 5 bases, leaving 4 bases of the junction unmatched. Germline V gives CDR1 SGHVS, CDR2 FNYEAQ.